The subject of this entry is one TCR beta chain. Its specificity is not known. The source of the sample is a study of T cell clonotyping in hematopoietic cell transplantation. Study summary: Recipient samples before transplant were obtained post-cytoreduction. Study results and limitations: CD4 and CD8 repertoire contributions could not be separated without sorting. Recipient TCR diversity dropped after transplant; expanded clonotypes rose from day 30 to 180.

This table comes from immunoSEQ multiplex PCR, and its TCRdb copy is limited to in-frame clones, with some not included. This sample has more than 20,000 clones, with around 80% found just once. Stated time point: recipient sample about 28 days before transplant, after cytoreduction. Samples: about 28 days before transplant, then days 30, 100 and 180 after. This CDR3 region has 11 residues. V gave up 6 bases and J gave up 5 bases, with 4 bases separating them. Germline-derived CDR1 and CDR2 are SNHLY and FYNNEI. The receptor comes from an older woman with acute myeloid leukemia. Some clones in this sample may be carry-over from other donors' samples. The input for sequencing was peripheral blood mononuclear cells, taken before stem cell transplant. The chain is built from TRBV2 and TRBJ2-2; D remains unclear. CDR3 residues: CASRTTGELFF. The CDR3 bases are TGTGCCAGCAGAACAACCGGGGAGCTGTTTTTT.